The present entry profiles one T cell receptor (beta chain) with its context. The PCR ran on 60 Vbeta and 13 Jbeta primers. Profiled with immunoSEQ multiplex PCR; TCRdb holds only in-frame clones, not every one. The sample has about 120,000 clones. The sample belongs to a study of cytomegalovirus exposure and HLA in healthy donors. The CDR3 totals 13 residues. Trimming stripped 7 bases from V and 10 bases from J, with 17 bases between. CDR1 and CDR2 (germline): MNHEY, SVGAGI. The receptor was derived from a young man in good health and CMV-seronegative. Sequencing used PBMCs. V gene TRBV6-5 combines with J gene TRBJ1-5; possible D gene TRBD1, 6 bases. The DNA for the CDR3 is TGTGCCAGCACCGCGCGAGGGGGGGGTCCCCAGCATTTT. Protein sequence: CASTARGGGPQHF.